This T cell receptor beta chain was identified during a study of a mutant IDH1 vaccine in newly diagnosed glioma. The time point here: week 35, safety follow-up. Each dose delivered 300 ug of mutant IDH1 20-mer peptide subcutaneously with imiquimod. There were new WHO grade 3 or 4 astrocytomas in the donors, and these were IDH1-mutant and ATRX-lost. Produced via immunoSEQ multiplex PCR; TCRdb's table is partial and in-frame only. Among about 27,000 clones listed, roughly 85% were seen once. CDR3 length: 13 residues. V lost 6 bases and J lost 0, with 8 bases in between. The germline CDR1 and CDR2 sequences are SQVTM and ANQGSEA. Regarding this clone: Its antigen is not identified.

The chain carries TRBV29-1 and TRBJ2-2; maybe TRBD1 (6 bases). The source of this sequence is a man aged 25-45 years with glioma. The sample consisted of PBMCs, taken from a glioma patient whose treatment included an IDH1 peptide vaccine. CDR3 bases: TGCAGCGTGTGGACAGCGAACACCGGGGAGCTGTTTTTT. Its translation: CSVWTANTGELFF.